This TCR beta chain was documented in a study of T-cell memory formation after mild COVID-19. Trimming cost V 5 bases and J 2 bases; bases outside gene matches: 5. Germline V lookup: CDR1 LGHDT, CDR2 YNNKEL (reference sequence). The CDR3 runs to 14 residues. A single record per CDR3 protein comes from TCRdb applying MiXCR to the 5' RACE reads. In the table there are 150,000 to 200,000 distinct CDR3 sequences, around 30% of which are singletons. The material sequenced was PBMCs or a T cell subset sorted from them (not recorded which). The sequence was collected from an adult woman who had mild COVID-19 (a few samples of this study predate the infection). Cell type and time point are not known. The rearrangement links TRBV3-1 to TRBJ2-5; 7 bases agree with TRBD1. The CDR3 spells CASSSEDRQETQYF. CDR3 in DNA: TGTGCCAGCAGCTCAGAGGACAGGCAAGAGACCCAGTACTTC.